The 27 T cell receptor beta chains listed next were all sequenced from one sample in a study of T cell changes during pregnancy in multiple sclerosis. The repertoire was sequenced with immunoSEQ multiplex PCR; TCRdb's copy has only in-frame clones and lacks some. Of fewer than 75,000 clones listed, 90% to 95% were seen once; the top ten hold 5.3%. Sequenced here: CD8+ T cells from peripheral blood mononuclear cells, sampled before pregnancy. The origin of the receptors is a female donor with multiple sclerosis, enrolled in a pregnancy study.

This chain uses TRBV4-1 with TRBJ2-7; maybe TRBD2 (6 bases). Germline CDR1 and CDR2: MGHRA and YSYEKL. The CDR3 loop spans 16 amino acids. Trimming cost V 1 base and J 6 bases, with 19 bases left between them. DNA of the CDR3: TGCGCCAGCAGCCAAGTCTGGTCGGGGACTGCGCCCGAGCAGTACTTC. Its protein product is CASSQVWSGTAPEQYF.

This chain connects TRBV6-1 to TRBJ1-2; D might be TRBD1 (5 bases). V lost 2 bases, J lost 7 bases, and 14 bases lay in between. Germline loops: CDR1 MNHNS, CDR2 SASEGT. The CDR3 is 14 residues long. Here the CDR3 DNA reads TGTGCCAGCAGTGAAATTCAGGGCCGGATTGGCTACACCTTC. Translating gives CASSEIQGRIGYTF.

The chain links TRBV14 to TRBJ1-2; a weak D match, TRBD1 (6 bases). The V gene's germline CDR1 is SGHDN and CDR2 FVKESK. V lost 4 bases and J 5 bases, leaving 11 bases between the germline ends. The CDR3 length is 13 residues. CDR3 coding DNA: TGTGCCAGCAGCCTTCAGGGGAGATATGGCTACACCTTC. It encodes CASSLQGRYGYTF. The complete variable domain, with remaining parts taken from reference TRBV14 and TRBJ1-2, reads EAGVTQFPSHSVIEKGQTVTLRCDPISGHDNLYWYRRVMGKEIKFLLHFVKESKQDESGMPNNRFLAERTGGTYSTLKVQPAELEDSGVYFCASSLQGRYGYTFGSGTRLTVV.

In its sample, this clone was seen once. This chain joins TRBV7-6 and TRBJ1-6, with D possibly being TRBD1 (6 bases). This CDR3 comprises 14 residues. Germline V gene lookup returns CDR1 SGHVS and CDR2 FNYEAQ. V lost 1 base and J lost 7, with 8 bases in between. CDR3 amino acids: CASSLGTANSPLHF. The CDR3 nucleotides are TGTGCCAGCAGCTTAGGGACAGCGAATTCACCCCTCCACTTT.

This chain uses TRBV10-3 with TRBJ2-7; 9 bases match TRBD2. Germline V lookup: CDR1 ENHRY, CDR2 SYGVKD. Unmatched junction bases numbered 18, after V lost 9 bases and J lost 6 bases. CDR3 length equals 16 residues. CDR3 in amino acids: CAIRVRGGGAFSEQYF. CDR3 in DNA: TGTGCCATTCGTGTGCGGGGGGGCGGGGCGTTTTCCGAGCAGTACTTC.

V is TRBV6-5 and J is TRBJ2-1; TRBD1 matches at 8 bases. The V gene's germline CDR1 is MNHEY and CDR2 SVGAGI. V was pared by 4 bases and J by 7 bases, with 6 bases of the junction left unmatched. The CDR3 extends over 14 amino acids. CDR3 sequence: CASSWGDRLNEQFF. The CDR3 nucleotides read TGTGCCAGCAGTTGGGGGGACAGGTTGAATGAGCAGTTCTTC.

This clone was observed once. The gene calls are TRBV9 and TRBJ2-7; 7 bases line up with TRBD1. This CDR3 comprises 16 residues. V shed 0 bases, J shed 3 bases, and the junction held 9 bases outside the gene matches. The germline CDR1 and CDR2 sequences are SGDLS and YYNGEE. DNA for the CDR3: TGTGCCAGCAGCGTAGGGTGGGCGACAGGGAACTACGAGCAGTACTTC. Encoded protein: CASSVGWATGNYEQYF.

The chain combines TRBV9 with TRBJ2-7; weak D call: TRBD1 (6 bases). Germline V gene sequence: CDR1 SGDLS, CDR2 YYNGEE. The CDR3 runs to 16 residues. V was cut by 4 bases and J by 1 base, with 18 bases left in between. The CDR3 DNA sequence: TGTGCCAGCAGCCACTCCCCGGACAGCGGATCCTACGAGCAGTACTTC. Its translation is CASSHSPDSGSYEQYF.

The gene calls are TRBV29-1 and TRBJ2-5, with a possible D match to TRBD1 (6 bases). Trimming left V 6 bases short and J 2 bases short, with 13 bases between. In germline, CDR1 is SQVTM, CDR2 ANQGSEA. The CDR3 runs to 13 residues. The CDR3 loop is CSVDTGTQETQYF. The CDR3 DNA sequence: TGCAGCGTAGATACAGGGACGCAAGAGACCCAGTACTTC. Together with reference TRBV29-1 and TRBJ2-5, the CDR3 gives the full variable domain: SAVISQKPSRDICQRGTSLTIQCQVDSQVTMMFWYRQQPGQSLTLIATANQGSEATYESGFVIDKFPISRPNLTFSTLTVSNMSPEDSSIYLCSVDTGTQETQYFGPGTRLLVL.

The V gene is TRBV5-6, the J gene TRBJ1-6; D perhaps matches TRBD1 (6 bases). The germline V and J ends were trimmed by 1 base and 9 bases, with 20 bases remaining between them. CDR1 is SGHDT and CDR2 is YYEEEE in the germline V gene. The CDR3 has 17 residues. The CDR3 loop reads CASSLYKGQFVGSPLHF. CDR3 sequence (DNA): TGTGCCAGCAGCTTGTACAAGGGACAATTCGTAGGTTCACCCCTCCACTTT.

The V and J genes are TRBV19 and TRBJ1-2; D is possibly TRBD1 (5 bases). Germline V gene data show CDR1 as LNHDA and CDR2 as SQIVND (reference sequence). V was pared by 0 bases and J by 1 base, with 9 bases between. This CDR3 is built from 15 residues. CDR3 protein: CASSIDREGNYGYTF. DNA of the CDR3: TGTGCCAGTAGTATAGACAGGGAGGGTAACTATGGCTACACCTTC.

This clone has just one count. The chain combines TRBV11-2 with TRBJ1-1, with D perhaps matching TRBD1 (6 bases). This CDR3 spans 12 amino acids. Between the trimmed V and J ends, which lost 5 bases and 8 bases, there was a span of 12 bases. CDR1 is SGHAT, CDR2 FQNNGV, per germline. The CDR3 region has the DNA TGTGCCAGCAGCGTAAGGACAGTCGAAGCTTTCTTT. It codes for CASSVRTVEAFF.

This clone has just one count. The chain uses TRBV5-1 and TRBJ2-3; 8 bases agree with TRBD2. Germline V gene sequence: CDR1 SGHRS, CDR2 YFSETQ. J lost 3 bases, V lost 6 bases, and 9 bases had no gene match. The CDR3 length is 15 residues. Here the CDR3 reads CASIRGGLATDTQYF. DNA of the CDR3: TGCGCCAGCATCCGGGGGGGCCTAGCGACAGATACGCAGTATTTT.

The rearrangement links TRBV6-1 to TRBJ1-1; tentative D call: TRBD1 (5 bases). This CDR3 is built from 16 residues. With 2 bases removed from V and 4 bases from J, the gap between germline ends came to 17 bases. Germline assignment: CDR1 MNHNS and CDR2 SASEGT. CDR3 nucleotide sequence: TGTGCCAGCAGTGAAACGCGAACAGGCCGTAGCACTGAAGCTTTCTTT. This sequence encodes CASSETRTGRSTEAFF.

V usage is TRBV21-1 and J usage is TRBJ1-1; TRBD1, as called in the table, went unchecked against the DNA. TRBV21-1 corresponds to a pseudogene. This CDR3 is built from 16 residues. CDR3 bases: TGTGCCAGCAGCAATAGGACAGGGATGTTGAACACTGAAGCTTTCTTT. The encoded protein is CASSNRTGMLNTEAFF.

The chain joins TRBV2 to TRBJ2-3; 7 bases line up with TRBD2. This CDR3 has 13 amino acids. With 7 bases clipped from V and 4 bases from J, the junction kept 5 bases outside the gene matches. The V gene's germline CDR1 is SNHLY and CDR2 FYNNEI. The CDR3 DNA reads as TGTGCCAGCAAACGGGGAGGGGCAGATACGCAGTATTTT. Translating gives CASKRGGADTQYF.

The rearrangement joins TRBV10-2 to TRBJ2-6; weak D call: TRBD1 (5 bases). Germline V gene sequence: CDR1 WSHSY, CDR2 SAAADI. The V and J ends lost 6 bases and 0 bases respectively, with 18 bases between them. This CDR3 has 18 residues. CDR3 DNA sequence: TGCGCCAGCAGGGACACTTTCGCTCCGACCTCTGGGGCCAACGTCCTGACTTTC. Translating it yields CASRDTFAPTSGANVLTF.

J is TRBJ1-2 and V is TRBV12-2; the table's D call, TRBD1, has no DNA check behind it. TRBV12-2 is a pseudogene. The CDR3 is 15 amino acids. The CDR3 region is CASRLKGGLGYGYTF. The CDR3 coding sequence is TGTGCAAGTCGCTTAAAAGGGGGCTTAGGGTATGGCTACACCTTC.

The genes are TRBV11-2 and TRBJ2-5; TRBD2 is a possible D gene (5 bases). V was cut by 1 base and J by 3 bases, with 9 bases left in between. The CDR3 length is 14 residues. Germline V lookup: CDR1 SGHAT, CDR2 FQNNGV. CDR3 loop: CASSLGWGEETQYF. In DNA form, the CDR3 reads TGTGCCAGCAGCTTAGGGTGGGGAGAAGAGACCCAGTACTTC.

V is TRBV15 and J is TRBJ1-4; D call uncertain. Trimming shortened V by 0 bases and J by 1 base, and 15 bases separated the two germline ends. Germline CDR1 reads LNHNV; CDR2 reads YYDKDF (reference sequence). CDR3 length: 18 residues. As DNA, the CDR3 is TGTGCCACCAGCAGAGATCCAGTGACGGAGATAACTAATGAAAAACTGTTTTTT. Translation: CATSRDPVTEITNEKLFF.

The rearrangement joins TRBV27 to TRBJ2-1; 12 bases are a match to TRBD2. Trimming cost V 5 bases and J 7 bases; bases outside gene matches: 6. Germline V lookup: CDR1 MNHEY, CDR2 SMNVEV (reference sequence). This CDR3 is built from 15 residues. For the CDR3, the DNA is TGTGCCAGCAGTCCCGGACTAGCGGGGTCTAATGAGCAGTTCTTC. Its translation: CASSPGLAGSNEQFF.

This chain joins TRBV9 and TRBJ1-2; a weak D match, TRBD1 (6 bases). Per germline, CDR1 SGDLS and CDR2 YYNGEE. The CDR3 spans 16 residues. V lost 0 bases and J 1 base, leaving 13 bases between the germline ends. The CDR3 region has the DNA TGTGCCAGCAGCGTAGGTTCAGGGGTGGATAACTATGGCTACACCTTC. It translates to CASSVGSGVDNYGYTF.

This chain connects TRBV7-9 to TRBJ2-3; D may be TRBD2 (5 bases). The germline CDR1 and CDR2 sequences are SEHNR and FQNEAQ (reference sequence). V lost 1 base and J 1 base, leaving 18 bases between the germline ends. The CDR3 contains 18 residues. DNA for the CDR3: TGTGCCAGCAGCTTAGGAGTCGGCGAGGGTATGGGCACAGATACGCAGTATTTT. The encoded protein is CASSLGVGEGMGTDTQYF. Full variable domain (outside the CDR3, taken from reference TRBV7-9 and TRBJ2-3): DTGVSQNPRHKITKRGQNVTFRCDPISEHNRLYWYRQTLGQGPEFLTYFQNEAQLEKSRLLSDRFSAERPKGSFSTLEIQRTEQGDSAMYLCASSLGVGEGMGTDTQYFGPGTRLTVL.

The genes are TRBV6-1 and TRBJ1-1; D gene ambiguous. The CDR3 is made up of 17 amino acids. The germline V gene encodes CDR1 MNHNS and CDR2 SASEGT. Trimming removed 3 bases from V and 1 base from J, with 18 bases in between. The chain's CDR3 is CASSDGVGSDRNTEAFF. In DNA form, the CDR3 reads TGTGCCAGCAGTGATGGTGTCGGGTCAGACCGGAACACTGAAGCTTTCTTT.

There are a few counts of this clone. The V gene is TRBV6-5, the J gene TRBJ2-7; 12 nucleotides line up with TRBD1. Per germline, CDR1 MNHEY and CDR2 SVGAGI. This CDR3 is built from 16 residues. V gave up 2 bases and J gave up 3 bases; unmatched junction bases: 5. CDR3 loop: CASSYTGTGGFYEQYF. The CDR3 DNA sequence: TGTGCCAGCAGTTACACTGGGACAGGGGGCTTCTACGAGCAGTACTTC.

V gene TRBV5-6 combines with J gene TRBJ1-5, with D tentatively TRBD1 (5 bases). The CDR3 has 15 amino acids. Germline CDR1 and CDR2: SGHDT and YYEEEE. The V gene lost 0 bases and the J gene lost 0 bases, with 7 bases spanning the gap. CDR3 DNA: TGTGCCAGCAGCTTGGGTACAGGTAGCAATCAGCCCCAGCATTTT. Its protein is CASSLGTGSNQPQHF.

The J gene is TRBJ2-5, the V gene TRBV5-4; 12 bases are a match to TRBD2. The trim removed 1 base at V and 2 bases at J, leaving 6 bases unmatched. CDR1 is SGHNT and CDR2 is YYREEE in the germline V gene (reference sequence). This CDR3 is built from 17 residues. In DNA, the CDR3 is TGTGCCAGCAGCTTGAGACTAGCGGGGGACTATCAAGAGACCCAGTACTTC. Translated, it gives CASSLRLAGDYQETQYF.